The present entry profiles one T cell receptor (beta chain) with its context. This entry comes from a study of T cells in Graves' hyperthyroidism and ophthalmopathy. TCR beta CDR3 region amplification was performed from RNA transcripts. Primed by the HTBI set, a first-round RT-PCR was run on the TCR CDR3. TCRdb independently ran MiXCR on the multiplex PCR reads; one entry per CDR3 protein. This table holds about 380,000 distinct CDR3 sequences, under 20% found once. The CDR3 has 15 amino acids. Trimming removed 6 bases at V and 3 bases at J, with 17 bases between. The clonotype comes from a man younger than 30 with Graves' ophthalmopathy. This sequence joins TRBV12-3 or TRBV12-4 and TRBJ1-1; D is unclear. The sequenced material came from blood. The CDR3 DNA reads TGTGCCAGCAGCCAAGATAGGGCAGCCTACACTGAAGCTTTCTTT. Amino acids: CASSQDRAAYTEAFF.